The present T cell receptor beta chain was sequenced within a study of T cells in Graves' hyperthyroidism and ophthalmopathy. Overall study findings and caveats: Ophthalmopathy prediction by the model preceded onset by a median approximately six months. Ophthalmopathy could be told apart from stable hyperthyroidism with a 13 V-J model.

Germline V gene sequence: CDR1 LNHDA, CDR2 SQIVND (reference sequence). Trimming cost V 5 bases and J 4 bases, with 11 bases left between them. The CDR3 has 13 amino acids. This clonotype has just a few counts. What it recognizes is unknown. Researchers took RNA transcripts and amplified the TCR beta CDR3 regions from them. With the HTBI primer set, the TCR CDR3 went through a first round of RT-PCR. One entry per CDR3 protein, called by TCRdb with MiXCR from the multiplex PCR reads. The sample has hundreds of thousands of distinct CDR3 sequences, around 15% seen once. No progression to ophthalmopathy during 18 months of follow-up defined stable disease. Patients aged 18 to 65 with hyperthyroidism were newly diagnosed, with duration under 2 months.

The specimen sequenced was blood. The clonotype originates from a woman aged 18-29 years with Graves' hyperthyroidism. V gene TRBV19 combines with J gene TRBJ1-1; D remains unclear. DNA for the CDR3: TGTGCCAGTAGTCGTAGTACGCGCACTGAAGCTTTCTTT. It is translated as CASSRSTRTEAFF. Based on the CDR3 plus reference TRBV19 and TRBJ1-1, the full variable domain is DGGITQSPKYLFRKEGQNVTLSCEQNLNHDAMYWYRQDPGQGLRLIYYSQIVNDFQKGDIAEGYSVSREKKESFPLTVTSAQKNPTAFYLCASSRSTRTEAFFGQGTRLTVV.